This T cell receptor (beta chain) is from a study of shared clonotypes between healthy human individuals. Study-wide background: Three plates each covered CD4 naive and memory; CD8 naive two, CD8 memory one.

The germline CDR1 and CDR2 sequences are MDHEN and SYDVKM. The length of the CDR3 is 15 residues. The V end was cut by 3 bases, the J end by 0 bases, with 11 bases between. Sequencing was at deep level. In the source study's methods: ImmunoSEQ sequences covered only the junction and lacked quality scores; filtering therefore differed. Repertoires were generated with immunoSEQ multiplex PCR, while TCRdb's copy carries only in-frame clones and drops some. The DNA was the basis for D and trimming; V, J and clone size are from that table. The table records 850,000 to 1,100,000 clones, 60% to 85% of them present only once.

The chain has TRBV28 and TRBJ1-2; D ambiguous. This TCR was sampled from a man younger than 35 in good health. Some clones in this sample may be carry-over from other donors' samples. Sample: memory CD4+ T cells from PBMCs. As to subset: CD45RA-negative fraction. The DNA of the CDR3 is TGTGCCAGCAGTTTCGGAGATCACACTAACTATGGCTACACCTTC. Amino acid sequence: CASSFGDHTNYGYTF.